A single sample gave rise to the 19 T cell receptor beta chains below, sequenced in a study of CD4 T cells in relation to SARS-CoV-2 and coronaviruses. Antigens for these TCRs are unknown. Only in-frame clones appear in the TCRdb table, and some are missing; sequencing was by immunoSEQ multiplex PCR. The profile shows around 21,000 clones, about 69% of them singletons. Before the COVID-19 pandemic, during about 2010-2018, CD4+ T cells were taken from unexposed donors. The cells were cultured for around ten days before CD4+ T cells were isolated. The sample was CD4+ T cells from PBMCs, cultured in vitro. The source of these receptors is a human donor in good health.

For the CDR3, the DNA is TGTGCCAGCACCCCACGGGGGTTTAACACTGAAGCTTTCTTT. It specifies CASTPRGFNTEAFF. This rearrangement joins TRBV2 to TRBJ1-1, with D maybe TRBD1 (5 bases). The germline V gene encodes CDR1 SNHLY and CDR2 FYNNEI. CDR3 length equals 14 residues. The germline V and J ends were trimmed by 7 bases and 2 bases, with 14 bases remaining between them.

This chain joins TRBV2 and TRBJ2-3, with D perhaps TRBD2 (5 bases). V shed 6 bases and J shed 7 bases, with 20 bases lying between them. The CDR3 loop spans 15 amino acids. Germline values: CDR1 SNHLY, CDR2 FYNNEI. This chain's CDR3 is CASRGSGAPSHTQYF. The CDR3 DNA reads TGTGCCAGCAGAGGCAGCGGAGCGCCCTCTCATACGCAGTATTTT.

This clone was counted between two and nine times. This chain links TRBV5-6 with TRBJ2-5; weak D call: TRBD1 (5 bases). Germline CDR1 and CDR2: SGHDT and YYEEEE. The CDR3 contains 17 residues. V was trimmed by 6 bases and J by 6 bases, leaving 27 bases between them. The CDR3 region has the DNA TGTGCCAGCAACCCCCGGTTCGGCAGGGAAGAAGGACAGACCCAGTACTTC. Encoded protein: CASNPRFGREEGQTQYF.

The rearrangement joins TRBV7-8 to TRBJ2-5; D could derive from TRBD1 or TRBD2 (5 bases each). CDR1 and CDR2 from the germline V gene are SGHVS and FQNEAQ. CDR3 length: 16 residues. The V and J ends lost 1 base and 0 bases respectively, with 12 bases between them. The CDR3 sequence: CASSLGGAPYQETQYF. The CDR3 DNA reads TGTGCCAGCAGCTTAGGAGGGGCCCCGTACCAAGAGACCCAGTACTTC.

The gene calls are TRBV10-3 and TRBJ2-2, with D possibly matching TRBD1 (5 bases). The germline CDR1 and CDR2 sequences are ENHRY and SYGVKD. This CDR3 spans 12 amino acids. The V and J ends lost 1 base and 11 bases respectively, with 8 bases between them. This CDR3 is CAISELGVELFF. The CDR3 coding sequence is TGTGCCATCAGTGAGTTAGGGGTAGAGCTGTTTTTT.

The CDR3 is CASSYPTQSEAFF. The CDR3 DNA reads TGTGCCAGCAGTTACCCGACACAGTCAGAAGCTTTCTTT. J is TRBJ1-1 and V is TRBV6-6; D is unclear. CDR1 and CDR2 (germline): MNHNY, SVGAGI (reference sequence). This CDR3 comprises 13 residues. Trimming removed 2 bases at V and 8 bases at J, with 12 bases between.

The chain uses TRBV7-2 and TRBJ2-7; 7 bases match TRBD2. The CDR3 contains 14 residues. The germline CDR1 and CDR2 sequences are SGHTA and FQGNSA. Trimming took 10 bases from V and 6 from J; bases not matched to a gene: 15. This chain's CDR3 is CATRSGTSRGEQYF. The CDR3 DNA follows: TGTGCCACCAGAAGCGGGACGAGCCGTGGCGAGCAGTACTTC.

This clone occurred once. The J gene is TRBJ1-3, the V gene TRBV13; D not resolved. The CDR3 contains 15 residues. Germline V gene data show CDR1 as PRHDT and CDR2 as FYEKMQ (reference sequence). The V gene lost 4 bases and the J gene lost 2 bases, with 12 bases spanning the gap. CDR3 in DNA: TGTGCCAGCAGCTACCGATTTAGGGCTGGAAACACCATATATTTT. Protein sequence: CASSYRFRAGNTIYF.

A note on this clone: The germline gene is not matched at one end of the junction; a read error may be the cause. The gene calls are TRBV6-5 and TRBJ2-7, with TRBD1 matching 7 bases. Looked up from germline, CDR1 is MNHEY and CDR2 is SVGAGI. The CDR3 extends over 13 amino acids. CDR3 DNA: TGTGCCAGCACTTACGACAGGGCTTACGAGCAGTACTTC. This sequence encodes CASTYDRAYEQYF.

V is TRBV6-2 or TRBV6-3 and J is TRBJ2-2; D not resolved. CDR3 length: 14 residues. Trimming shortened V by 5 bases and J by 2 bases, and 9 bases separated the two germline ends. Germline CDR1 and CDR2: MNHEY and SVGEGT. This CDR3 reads CASSPSYNTGELFF. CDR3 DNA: TGTGCCAGCAGTCCGTCTTATAACACCGGGGAGCTGTTTTTT.

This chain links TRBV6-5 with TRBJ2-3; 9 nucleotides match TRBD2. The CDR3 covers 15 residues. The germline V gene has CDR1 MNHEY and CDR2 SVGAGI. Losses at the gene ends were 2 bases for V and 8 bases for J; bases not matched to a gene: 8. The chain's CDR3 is CASSYLSGGGGTQYF. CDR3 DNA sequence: TGTGCCAGCAGTTACCTTAGCGGGGGAGGGGGTACGCAGTATTTT.

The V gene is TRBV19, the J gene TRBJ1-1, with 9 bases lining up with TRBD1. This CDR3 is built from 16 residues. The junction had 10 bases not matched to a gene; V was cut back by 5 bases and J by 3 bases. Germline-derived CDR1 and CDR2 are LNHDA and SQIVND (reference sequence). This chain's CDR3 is CASSYGTGHFDTEAFF. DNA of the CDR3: TGTGCCAGTAGTTACGGGACAGGGCATTTTGACACTGAAGCTTTCTTT.

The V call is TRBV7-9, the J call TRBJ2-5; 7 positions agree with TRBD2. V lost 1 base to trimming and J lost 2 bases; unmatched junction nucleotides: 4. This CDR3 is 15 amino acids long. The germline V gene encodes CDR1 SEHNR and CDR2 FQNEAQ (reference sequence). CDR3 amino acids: CASSLVRGGQETQYF. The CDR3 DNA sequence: TGTGCCAGCAGCTTAGTCCGGGGAGGGCAAGAGACCCAGTACTTC.

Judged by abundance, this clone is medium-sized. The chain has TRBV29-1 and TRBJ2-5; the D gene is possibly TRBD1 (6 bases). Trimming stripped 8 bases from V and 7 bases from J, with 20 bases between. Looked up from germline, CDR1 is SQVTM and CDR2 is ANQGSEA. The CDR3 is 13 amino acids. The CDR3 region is CSSNGAGAGTQYF. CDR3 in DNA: TGCAGCTCAAACGGGGCAGGGGCAGGGACCCAGTACTTC.

CDR3 bases: TGTGCCAGCAGTCTCGAGGGGGGCGGCGCGAACACTGAAGCTTTCTTT. Encoded protein: CASSLEGGGANTEAFF. This chain connects TRBV28 to TRBJ1-1, with D possibly being TRBD1 (6 bases). The germline gives CDR1 MDHEN, CDR2 SYDVKM. The CDR3 extends over 16 amino acids. Deletions cut 5 bases from V and 1 base from J, with 17 bases between.

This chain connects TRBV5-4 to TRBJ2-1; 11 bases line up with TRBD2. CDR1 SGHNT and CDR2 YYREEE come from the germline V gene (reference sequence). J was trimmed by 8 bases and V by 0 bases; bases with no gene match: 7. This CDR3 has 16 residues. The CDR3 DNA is TGTGCCAGCAGCTTGGTTCCGACTAGCGGGATCTATGAGCAGTTCTTC. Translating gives CASSLVPTSGIYEQFF.

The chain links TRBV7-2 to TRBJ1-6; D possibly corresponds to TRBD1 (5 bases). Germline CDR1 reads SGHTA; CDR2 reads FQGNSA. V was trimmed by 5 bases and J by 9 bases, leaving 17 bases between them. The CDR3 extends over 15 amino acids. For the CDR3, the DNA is TGTGCCAGCAGCGAAAGCAGGGTGGGGGGTTCACCCCTCCACTTT. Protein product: CASSESRVGGSPLHF.

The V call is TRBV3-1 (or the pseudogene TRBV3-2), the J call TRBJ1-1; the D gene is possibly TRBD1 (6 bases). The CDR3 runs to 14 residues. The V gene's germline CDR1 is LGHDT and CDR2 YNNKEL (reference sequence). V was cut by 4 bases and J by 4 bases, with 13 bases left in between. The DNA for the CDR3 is TGTGCCAGCAGCCTTACACAGGGTCGCACTGAAGCTTTCTTT. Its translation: CASSLTQGRTEAFF.

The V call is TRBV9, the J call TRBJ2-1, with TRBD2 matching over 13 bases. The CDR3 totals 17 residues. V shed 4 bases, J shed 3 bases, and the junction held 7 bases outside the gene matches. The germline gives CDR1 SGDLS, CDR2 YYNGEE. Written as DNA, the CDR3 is TGTGCCAGCAGCCCTAGGGGACTAGCGGGAATCTACAATGAGCAGTTCTTC. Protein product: CASSPRGLAGIYNEQFF.